The 23 T cell receptor beta chains given below trace back to one sample, sequenced in a study of T cell responses to AZD1222 COVID-19 vaccine. The assay was immunoSEQ multiplex PCR, and TCRdb's table has in-frame clones only and misses some. Of approximately 130,000 clones listed, over 75% are singletons. Sequenced material: peripheral blood, taken on day 0 of AZD1222 vaccination. The receptors here all came from an adult in good health.

The chain recombines TRBV5-1 with TRBJ2-5; weak D call: TRBD2 (6 bases). Germline assignment: CDR1 SGHRS and CDR2 YFSETQ. The CDR3 covers 16 residues. The V end was cut by 2 bases, the J end by 4 bases, with 18 bases between. The CDR3 protein is CASSFGIAEKRETQYF. CDR3 bases: TGCGCCAGCAGCTTTGGGATAGCGGAGAAGAGAGAGACCCAGTACTTC.

The chain recombines TRBV27 with TRBJ2-7, with D tentatively TRBD2 (6 bases). Trimming removed 4 bases at V and 5 bases at J, with 15 bases between. The CDR3 loop spans 14 amino acids. CDR1 and CDR2 from the germline V gene are MNHEY and SMNVEV (reference sequence). CDR3 residues: CASSYTGRSNEQYF. For the CDR3, the DNA is TGTGCCAGCAGTTACACCGGGAGAAGTAACGAGCAGTACTTC.

This clone is a singleton in its sample. This chain joins TRBV29-1 and TRBJ1-5; no firm D call. Per germline, CDR1 SQVTM and CDR2 ANQGSEA. Trimming took off 6 bases at V and 5 bases at J, with 11 bases between the two ends. The CDR3 length is 12 residues. The CDR3 protein is CSVGLIDQPQHF. The CDR3 bases are TGCAGCGTCGGACTTATTGATCAGCCCCAGCATTTT.

The chain combines TRBV5-5 with TRBJ1-5; D may be TRBD1 (6 bases). The CDR3 runs 18 residues. The V end was cut by 0 bases, the J end by 1 base, with 17 bases between. Germline lookup yields CDR1 SGHKS and CDR2 YYEKEE (reference sequence). The CDR3 protein is CASSLEQGRFGSNQPQHF. The CDR3 DNA follows: TGTGCCAGCAGCTTGGAGCAGGGGAGATTTGGGAGCAATCAGCCCCAGCATTTT.

The rearrangement joins TRBV6-2 or TRBV6-3 to TRBJ1-2; D remains unclear. Trimming removed 3 bases from V and 2 bases from J, with 7 bases in between. CDR1 is MNHEY and CDR2 is SVGEGT in the germline V gene. The CDR3 has 13 residues. CDR3 in amino acids: CASSYTTNYGYTF. The CDR3 bases are TGTGCCAGCAGTTATACAACGAACTATGGCTACACCTTC.

The V call is TRBV5-1, the J call TRBJ1-4; a weak D match, TRBD1 (6 bases). V was trimmed by 0 bases and J by 1 base, leaving 7 bases between them. The CDR3 runs 15 residues. Germline V lookup: CDR1 SGHRS, CDR2 YFSETQ. The CDR3 DNA reads TGCGCCAGCAGCTTGGGGGGGCAAACTAATGAAAAACTGTTTTTT. Translating it yields CASSLGGQTNEKLFF. Looking up the rest from reference TRBV5-1 and TRBJ1-4 gives the full variable domain: KAGVTQTPRYLIKTRGQQVTLSCSPISGHRSVSWYQQTPGQGLQFLFEYFSETQRNKGNFPGRFSGRQFSNSRSEMNVSTLELGDSALYLCASSLGGQTNEKLFFGSGTQLSVL.

J is TRBJ2-6 and V is TRBV30; D ambiguous. The CDR3 totals 16 residues. Germline V gives CDR1 GTSNPN, CDR2 SVGIG (reference sequence). V lost 0 bases and J 1 base, leaving 10 bases between the germline ends. In DNA, the CDR3 is TGTGCCTGGAGTGTACCCCAGTTTTCTGGGGCCAACGTCCTGACTTTC. Its protein is CAWSVPQFSGANVLTF.

The genes are TRBV19 and TRBJ1-5; D not resolved. Trimming took off 4 bases at V and 5 bases at J, with 12 bases between the two ends. CDR1 is LNHDA, CDR2 SQIVND, per germline (reference sequence). This CDR3 is built from 14 residues. Written as DNA, the CDR3 is TGTGCCAGTAGTAGGAGGTGGAGCGATCAGCCCCAGCATTTT. Its protein product is CASSRRWSDQPQHF.

The gene calls are TRBV5-1 and TRBJ2-1; D not resolved. The CDR3 sequence is 11 residues long. V was trimmed by 1 base and J by 4 bases, leaving 0 bases between them. Per germline, CDR1 SGHRS and CDR2 YFSETQ. The CDR3 loop reads CASSLYNEQFF. Here the CDR3 DNA reads TGCGCCAGCAGCTTGTACAATGAGCAGTTCTTC. Full variable domain (outside the CDR3, taken from reference TRBV5-1 and TRBJ2-1): KAGVTQTPRYLIKTRGQQVTLSCSPISGHRSVSWYQQTPGQGLQFLFEYFSETQRNKGNFPGRFSGRQFSNSRSEMNVSTLELGDSALYLCASSLYNEQFFGPGTRLTVL.

On this clone: Other nucleotide sequences from this sample produce the same CDR3. The J gene is TRBJ1-1, the V gene TRBV20-1; D ambiguous. The CDR3 has 11 residues. Germline V lookup: CDR1 DFQATT, CDR2 SNEGSKA (reference sequence). Trimming cost V 3 bases and J 0 bases, with 2 bases left between them. CDR3 residues: CSASLNTEAFF. The CDR3 DNA is TGCAGTGCTAGTTTGAACACTGAAGCTTTCTTT.

This clone was seen a single time. V and J are TRBV28 and TRBJ1-1; 8 positions match TRBD1. Germline lookup yields CDR1 MDHEN and CDR2 SYDVKM. This CDR3 is 12 amino acids long. V trimming: 6 bases; J trimming: 11 bases; junction bases outside the gene matches: 8. The CDR3 DNA reads as TGTGCCAGCAGCTTCGGGACAGGACAGGCTTTCTTT. It is translated as CASSFGTGQAFF.

V is TRBV7-5 and J is TRBJ2-5; TRBD2, as called in the table, went unchecked against the DNA. TRBV7-5 is a listed pseudogene. The CDR3 has 20 amino acids. The CDR3 DNA reads TGTGCCAGAAGCTTTACGACAGGACCGTGGACTAGCGGGGAACAAGAGACCCAGTACTTC. It specifies CARSFTTGPWTSGEQETQYF.

The chain has TRBV27 and TRBJ1-5; D ambiguous. The CDR3 is 18 residues long. Germline loops: CDR1 MNHEY, CDR2 SMNVEV (reference sequence). Trimming removed 8 bases at V and 1 base at J, with 24 bases between. The CDR3: CASGPRGYPGLSNQPQHF. CDR3 DNA sequence: TGTGCCAGCGGACCCCGAGGATATCCTGGTTTGAGCAATCAGCCCCAGCATTTT.

The V call is TRBV10-3, the J call TRBJ1-2; TRBD1 matches at 12 bases. The germline V gene encodes CDR1 ENHRY and CDR2 SYGVKD. This CDR3 comprises 17 residues. Losses at the gene ends were 10 bases for V and 1 base for J; bases not matched to a gene: 13. In nucleotides, the CDR3 is TGTGCCAGCAGACTTTTCGGGACAGGGGGCATTAACTATGGCTACACCTTC. Translation: CASRLFGTGGINYGYTF.

The V and J genes are TRBV27 and TRBJ2-1, with 11 bases matching TRBD2. Trimming took 6 bases from V and 4 from J; bases not matched to a gene: 8. There are 16 residues in the CDR3. From germline, CDR1 is MNHEY and CDR2 SMNVEV (reference sequence). CDR3 sequence: CASRPRGTSGYNEQFF. The CDR3 nucleotides are TGTGCCAGCAGACCCCGGGGGACTAGCGGTTACAATGAGCAGTTCTTC.

The chain carries TRBV9 and TRBJ2-3; TRBD2 matches 7 bases. Germline V gene sequence: CDR1 SGDLS, CDR2 YYNGEE. The CDR3 runs 15 residues. V shed 0 bases, J shed 6 bases, and the junction held 7 bases outside the gene matches. The CDR3 bases are TGTGCCAGCAGCGTAGAGGGGCGGGAGAGGGATACGCAGTATTTT. It specifies CASSVEGRERDTQYF.

The chain carries TRBV4-1 and TRBJ1-2; TRBD1 matches 9 bases. Germline V gene sequence: CDR1 MGHRA, CDR2 YSYEKL. The CDR3 spans 16 residues. The junction had 10 bases not matched to a gene; V was cut back by 6 bases and J by 2 bases. The CDR3 DNA reads TGCGCCAGCAGACCTTCTGGACAGGGGCCAAACTATGGCTACACCTTC. Residues: CASRPSGQGPNYGYTF.

V is TRBV11-2 and J is TRBJ1-2; D call uncertain. With 0 bases removed from V and 1 base from J, the gap between germline ends came to 9 bases. The germline V gene encodes CDR1 SGHAT and CDR2 FQNNGV. This CDR3 has 15 residues. CDR3 region: CASSLDRGGNYGYTF. CDR3 DNA: TGTGCCAGCAGCTTAGATCGAGGAGGTAACTATGGCTACACCTTC.

This chain connects TRBV4-1 to TRBJ1-3; a weak D match, TRBD1 (5 bases). The CDR3 runs to 16 residues. V lost 4 bases, J lost 4 bases, and 17 bases lay in between. CDR1 is MGHRA and CDR2 is YSYEKL in the germline V gene. In DNA form, the CDR3 reads TGCGCCAGCAGCCCCCTGGGGCGGGGCGGGGGAAACACCATATATTTT. Its protein is CASSPLGRGGGNTIYF.

The J gene is TRBJ2-7, the V gene TRBV11-2, with D perhaps matching TRBD1 (5 bases). Deletions cut 3 bases from V and 1 base from J, with 7 bases between. Germline values: CDR1 SGHAT, CDR2 FQNNGV. CDR3 length: 13 residues. CDR3 coding DNA: TGTGCCAGCAGCTTGTACAGGTCCTACGAGCAGTACTTC. Its protein is CASSLYRSYEQYF.

The chain couples TRBV7-3 to TRBJ1-6; 10 bases are shared with TRBD1. Germline lookup yields CDR1 SGHTA and CDR2 FQGTGA. The CDR3 covers 15 residues. The trim removed 5 bases at V and 10 bases at J, leaving 8 bases unmatched. The CDR3 sequence is CASSQGTGVGSPLHF. The CDR3 DNA reads TGTGCCAGCAGCCAAGGGACAGGGGTGGGATCACCCCTCCACTTT. Full variable domain (rest looked up from reference TRBV7-3 and TRBJ1-6): GAGVSQTPSNKVTEKGKYVELRCDPISGHTALYWYRQSLGQGPEFLIYFQGTGAADDSGLPNDRFFAVRPEGSVSTLKIQRTERGDSAVYLCASSQGTGVGSPLHFGNGTRLTVT.

The rearrangement uses TRBV6-5 and TRBJ1-2; D not resolved. Between the trimmed V and J ends, which lost 6 bases and 4 bases, there was a span of 15 bases. CDR1 is MNHEY, CDR2 SVGAGI, per germline. The CDR3 extends over 14 amino acids. CDR3 DNA sequence: TGTGCCAGCAGCTTAGACGGGTTACTCTATGGCTACACCTTC. Translation gives CASSLDGLLYGYTF.

The CDR3: CASSVGVGQETQYF. CDR3 in DNA: TGTGCCAGCAGCGTAGGGGTCGGCCAAGAGACCCAGTACTTC. This chain links TRBV9 with TRBJ2-5, with no clear D. The V and J ends lost 0 bases and 1 base respectively, with 7 bases between them. The CDR3 loop spans 14 amino acids. Germline CDR1 and CDR2: SGDLS and YYNGEE.